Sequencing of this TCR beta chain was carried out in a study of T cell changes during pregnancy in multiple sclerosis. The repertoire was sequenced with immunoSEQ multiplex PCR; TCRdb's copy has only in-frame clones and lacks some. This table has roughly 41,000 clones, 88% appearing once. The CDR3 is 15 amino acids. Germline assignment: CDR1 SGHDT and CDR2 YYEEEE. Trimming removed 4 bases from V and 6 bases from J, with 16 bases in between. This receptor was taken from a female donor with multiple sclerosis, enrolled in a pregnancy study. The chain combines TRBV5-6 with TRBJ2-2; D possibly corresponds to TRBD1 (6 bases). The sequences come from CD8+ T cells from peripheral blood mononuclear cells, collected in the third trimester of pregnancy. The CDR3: CASSRLMGAPGELFF. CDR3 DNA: TGTGCCAGCAGCCGGTTGATGGGGGCCCCCGGGGAGCTGTTTTTT.